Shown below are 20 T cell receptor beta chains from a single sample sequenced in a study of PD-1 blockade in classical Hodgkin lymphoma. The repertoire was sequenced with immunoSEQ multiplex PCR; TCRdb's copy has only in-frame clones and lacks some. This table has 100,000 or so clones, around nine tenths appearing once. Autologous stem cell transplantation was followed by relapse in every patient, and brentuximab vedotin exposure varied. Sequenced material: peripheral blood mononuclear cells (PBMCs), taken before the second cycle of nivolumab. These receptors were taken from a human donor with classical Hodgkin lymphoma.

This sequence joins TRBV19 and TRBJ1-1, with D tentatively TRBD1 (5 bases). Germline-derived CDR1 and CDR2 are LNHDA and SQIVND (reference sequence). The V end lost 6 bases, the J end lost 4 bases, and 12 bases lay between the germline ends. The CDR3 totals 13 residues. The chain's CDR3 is CASSEGPSTEAFF. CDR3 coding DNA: TGTGCCAGTAGCGAGGGGCCGAGCACTGAAGCTTTCTTT.

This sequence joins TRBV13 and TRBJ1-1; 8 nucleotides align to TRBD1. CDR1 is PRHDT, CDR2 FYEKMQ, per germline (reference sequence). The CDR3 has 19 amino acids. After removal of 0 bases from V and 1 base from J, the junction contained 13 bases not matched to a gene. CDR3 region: CASSLGFDRGRGTNTEAFF. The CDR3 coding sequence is TGTGCCAGCAGCTTAGGCTTCGACAGGGGAAGGGGTACGAACACTGAAGCTTTCTTT. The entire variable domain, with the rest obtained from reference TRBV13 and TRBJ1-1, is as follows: AAGVIQSPRHLIKEKRETATLKCYPIPRHDTVYWYQQGPGQDPQFLISFYEKMQSDKGSIPDRFSAQQFSDYHSELNMSSLELGDSALYFCASSLGFDRGRGTNTEAFFGQGTRLTVV.

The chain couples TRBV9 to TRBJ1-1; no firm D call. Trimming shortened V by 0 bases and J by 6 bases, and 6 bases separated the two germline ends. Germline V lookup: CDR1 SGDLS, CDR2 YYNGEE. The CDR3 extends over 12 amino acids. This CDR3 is CASSVDMSEAFF. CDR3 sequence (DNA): TGTGCCAGCAGCGTAGACATGTCTGAAGCTTTCTTT.

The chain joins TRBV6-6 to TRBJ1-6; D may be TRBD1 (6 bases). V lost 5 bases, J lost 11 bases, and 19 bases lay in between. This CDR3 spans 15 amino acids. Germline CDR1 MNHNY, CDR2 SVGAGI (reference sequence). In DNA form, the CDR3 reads TGTGCCAGCAGTCCCCCTAAGGGGGGCCCCCCACCCCTCCACTTT. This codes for CASSPPKGGPPPLHF.

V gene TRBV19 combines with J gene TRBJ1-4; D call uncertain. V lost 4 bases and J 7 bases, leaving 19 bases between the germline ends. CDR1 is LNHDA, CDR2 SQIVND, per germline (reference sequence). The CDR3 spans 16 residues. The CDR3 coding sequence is TGTGCCAGTAGTAGATCAAACCCCGGAATGGGTGAAAAACTGTTTTTT. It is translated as CASSRSNPGMGEKLFF.

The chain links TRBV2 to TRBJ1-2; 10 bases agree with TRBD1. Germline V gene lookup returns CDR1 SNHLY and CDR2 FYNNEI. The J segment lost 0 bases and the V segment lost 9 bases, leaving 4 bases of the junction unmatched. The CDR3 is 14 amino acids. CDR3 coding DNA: TGTGCCAGTTGGACAGGGGGGACTAACTATGGCTACACCTTC. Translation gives CASWTGGTNYGYTF. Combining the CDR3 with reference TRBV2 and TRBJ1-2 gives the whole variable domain EPEVTQTPSHQVTQMGQEVILRCVPISNHLYFYWYRQILGQKVEFLVSFYNNEISEKSEIFDDQFSVERPDGSNFTLKIRSTKLEDSAMYFCASWTGGTNYGYTFGSGTRLTVV.

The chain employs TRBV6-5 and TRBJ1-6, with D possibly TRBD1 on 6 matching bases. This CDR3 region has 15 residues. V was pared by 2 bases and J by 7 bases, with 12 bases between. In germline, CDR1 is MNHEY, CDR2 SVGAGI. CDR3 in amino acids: CASSYTGPLNSPLHF. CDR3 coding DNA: TGTGCCAGCAGTTACACAGGGCCATTGAATTCACCCCTCCACTTT.

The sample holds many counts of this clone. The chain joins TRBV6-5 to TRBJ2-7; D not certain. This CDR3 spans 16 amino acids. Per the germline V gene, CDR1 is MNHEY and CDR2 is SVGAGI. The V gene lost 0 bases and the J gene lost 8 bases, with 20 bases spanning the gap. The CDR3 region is CASSYSSSSLSRQQYF. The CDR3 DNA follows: TGTGCCAGCAGTTACTCGAGTTCGTCGCTATCCCGTCAGCAGTACTTC.

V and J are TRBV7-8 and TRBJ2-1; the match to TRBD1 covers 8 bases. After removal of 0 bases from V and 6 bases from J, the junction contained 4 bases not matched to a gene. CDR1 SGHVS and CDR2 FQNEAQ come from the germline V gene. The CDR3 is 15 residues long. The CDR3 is CASSLAGQGFNEQFF. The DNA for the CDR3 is TGTGCCAGCAGCTTAGCCGGACAGGGATTCAATGAGCAGTTCTTC.

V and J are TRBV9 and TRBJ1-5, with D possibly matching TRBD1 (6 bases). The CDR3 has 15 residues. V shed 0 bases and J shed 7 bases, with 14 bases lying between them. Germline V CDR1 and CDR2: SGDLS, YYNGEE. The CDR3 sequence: CASSVGSGRGQPQHF. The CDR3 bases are TGTGCCAGCAGCGTAGGGTCAGGGAGGGGGCAGCCCCAGCATTTT. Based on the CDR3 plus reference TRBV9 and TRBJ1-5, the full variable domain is DSGVTQTPKHLITATGQRVTLRCSPRSGDLSVYWYQQSLDQGLQFLIQYYNGEERAKGNILERFSAQQFPDLHSELNLSSLELGDSALYFCASSVGSGRGQPQHFGDGTRLSIL.

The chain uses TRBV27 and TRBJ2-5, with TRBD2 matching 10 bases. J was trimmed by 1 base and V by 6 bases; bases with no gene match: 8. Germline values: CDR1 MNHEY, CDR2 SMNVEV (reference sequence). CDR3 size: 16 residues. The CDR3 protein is CASSRRLAGAQETQYF. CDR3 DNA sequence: TGTGCCAGCAGCCGACGGCTAGCGGGGGCCCAAGAGACCCAGTACTTC.

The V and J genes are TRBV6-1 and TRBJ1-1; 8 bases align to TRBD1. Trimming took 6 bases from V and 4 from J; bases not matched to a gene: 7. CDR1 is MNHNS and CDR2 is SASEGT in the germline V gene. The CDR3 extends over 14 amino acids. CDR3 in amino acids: CASSLTGDGTEAFF. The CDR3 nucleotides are TGTGCCAGCAGCCTGACAGGGGATGGCACTGAAGCTTTCTTT.

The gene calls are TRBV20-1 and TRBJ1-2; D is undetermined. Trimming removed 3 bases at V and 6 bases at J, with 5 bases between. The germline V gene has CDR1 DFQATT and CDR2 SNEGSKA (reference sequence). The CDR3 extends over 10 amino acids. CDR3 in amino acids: CSASRNGYTF. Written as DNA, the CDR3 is TGCAGTGCTAGTAGGAATGGCTACACCTTC.

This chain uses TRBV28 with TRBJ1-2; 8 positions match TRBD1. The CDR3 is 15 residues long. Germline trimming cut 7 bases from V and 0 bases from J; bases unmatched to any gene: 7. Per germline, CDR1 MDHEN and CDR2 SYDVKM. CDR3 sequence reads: CASTPTGDTNYGYTF. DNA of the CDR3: TGTGCCAGCACCCCGACAGGGGACACTAACTATGGCTACACCTTC.

The CDR3 spells CASSLWALTGELFF. CDR3 nucleotide sequence: TGTGCCAGCAGTTTATGGGCGCTTACCGGGGAGCTGTTTTTT. This chain links TRBV27 with TRBJ2-2; D call uncertain. Germline CDR1 reads MNHEY; CDR2 reads SMNVEV (reference sequence). This CDR3 has 14 residues. Trimming removed 1 base from V and 5 bases from J, with 8 bases in between.

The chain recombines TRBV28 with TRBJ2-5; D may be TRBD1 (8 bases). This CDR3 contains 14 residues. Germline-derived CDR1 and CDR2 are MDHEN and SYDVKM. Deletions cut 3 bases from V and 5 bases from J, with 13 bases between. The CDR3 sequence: CASSFDRGGETQYF. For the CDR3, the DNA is TGTGCCAGCAGTTTCGACAGGGGAGGGGAGACCCAGTACTTC.

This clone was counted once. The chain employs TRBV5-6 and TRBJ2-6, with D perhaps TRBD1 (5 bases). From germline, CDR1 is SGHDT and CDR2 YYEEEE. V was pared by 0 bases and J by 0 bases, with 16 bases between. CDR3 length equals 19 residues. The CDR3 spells CASSLGPQGWNSGANVLTF. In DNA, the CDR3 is TGTGCCAGCAGCTTGGGGCCTCAGGGTTGGAACTCTGGGGCCAACGTCCTGACTTTC.

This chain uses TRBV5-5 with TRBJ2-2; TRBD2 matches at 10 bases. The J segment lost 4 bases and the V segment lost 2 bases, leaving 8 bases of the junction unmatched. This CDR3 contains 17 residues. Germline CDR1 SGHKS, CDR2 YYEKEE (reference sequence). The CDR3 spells CASSFGAGGLATGELFF. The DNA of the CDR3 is TGTGCCAGCAGCTTCGGAGCGGGGGGGCTCGCCACCGGGGAGCTGTTTTTT.

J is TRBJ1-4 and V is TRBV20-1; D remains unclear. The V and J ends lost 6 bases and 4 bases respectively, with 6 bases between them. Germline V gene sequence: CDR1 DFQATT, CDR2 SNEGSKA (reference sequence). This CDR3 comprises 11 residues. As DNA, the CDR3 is TGCAGTGCAGGCAGTAATGAAAAACTGTTTTTT. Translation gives CSAGSNEKLFF.

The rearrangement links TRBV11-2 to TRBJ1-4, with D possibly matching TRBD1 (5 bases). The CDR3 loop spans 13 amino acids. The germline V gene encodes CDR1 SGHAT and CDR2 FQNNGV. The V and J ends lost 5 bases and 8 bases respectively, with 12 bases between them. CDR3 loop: CASSPRGGEKLFF. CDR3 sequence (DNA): TGTGCCAGCAGCCCTCGTGGGGGGGAAAAACTGTTTTTT.